This T cell receptor beta chain was sequenced during a study of T cells in Graves' hyperthyroidism and ophthalmopathy. Germline CDR1 reads KGHSH; CDR2 reads LQKENI. V gave up 6 bases and J gave up 1 base, with 14 bases separating them. There are 15 residues in the CDR3. Ten or more counts support this clonotype. Researchers took RNA transcripts and amplified the TCR beta CDR3 regions from them. The HTBI set primed first-round TCR CDR3 RT-PCR. TCRdb reprocessed the multiplex PCR reads via MiXCR and lists one record per CDR3 protein. The profile shows approximately 610,000 distinct CDR3 sequences, roughly 17% of them singletons. Graves' hyperthyroidism showing no ophthalmopathy progression within 18 months was considered stable. Patients aged 18 to 65 with hyperthyroidism were newly diagnosed, with duration under 2 months.

The sequence was obtained from a young woman with Graves' hyperthyroidism. Sequencing was carried out using blood. The V call is TRBV18, the J call TRBJ2-3; D may be TRBD2 (7 bases). The CDR3 nucleotides are TGTGCCAGCTCCCCGGGGGGACACGGCACAGATACGCAGTATTTT. It yields the protein CASSPGGHGTDTQYF.